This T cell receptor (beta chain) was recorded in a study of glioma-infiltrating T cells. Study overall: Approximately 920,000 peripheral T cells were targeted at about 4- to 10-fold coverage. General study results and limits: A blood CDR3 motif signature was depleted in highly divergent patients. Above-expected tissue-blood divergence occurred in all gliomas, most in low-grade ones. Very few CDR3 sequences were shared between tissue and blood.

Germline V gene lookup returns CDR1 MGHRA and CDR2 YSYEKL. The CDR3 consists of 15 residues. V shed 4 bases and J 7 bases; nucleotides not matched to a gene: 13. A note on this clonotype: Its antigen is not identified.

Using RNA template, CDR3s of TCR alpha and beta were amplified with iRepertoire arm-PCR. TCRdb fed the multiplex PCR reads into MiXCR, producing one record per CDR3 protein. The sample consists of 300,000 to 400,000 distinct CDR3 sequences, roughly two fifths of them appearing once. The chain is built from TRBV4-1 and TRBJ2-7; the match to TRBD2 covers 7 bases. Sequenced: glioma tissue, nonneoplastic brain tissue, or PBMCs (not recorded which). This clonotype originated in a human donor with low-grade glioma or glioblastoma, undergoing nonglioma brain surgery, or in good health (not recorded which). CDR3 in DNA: TGCGCCAGCAGCCCCGGGGGGAGGAGCGTGGGGGAGCAGTACTTC. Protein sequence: CASSPGGRSVGEQYF.